Below are 16 T cell receptor beta chains sequenced from a single sample in a study of T cells after yellow fever vaccination. One entry per CDR3 protein results from TCRdb running MiXCR on the 5' RACE reads. The sample has about 330,000 distinct CDR3 sequences; about 4% are singletons. The sample consisted of PBMCs, taken 5 days after the yellow fever booster vaccination. Every receptor here comes from a young man who received the YFV17D yellow fever vaccine.

This clonotype appeared many times. The chain uses TRBV5-1 and TRBJ1-1; D is unclear. CDR1 is SGHRS and CDR2 is YFSETQ in the germline V gene. The CDR3 is 15 amino acids. V was shortened by 0 bases and J by 8 bases, with 17 bases between the two germline ends. The CDR3 loop reads CASSLGPGREAEAFF. CDR3 nucleotides: TGCGCCAGCAGCTTGGGGCCGGGGAGGGAAGCCGAAGCTTTCTTT.

The V and J genes are TRBV12-3 or TRBV12-4 and TRBJ2-3, with 10 bases lining up with TRBD2. The CDR3 is 14 amino acids. J lost 10 bases, V lost 3 bases, and 7 bases had no gene match. The CDR3 is CASSFLAGGNSQYF. CDR3 in DNA: TGTGCCAGCAGTTTCTTAGCGGGGGGCAATTCGCAGTATTTT.

Only a few counts were recorded for this clonotype. The rearrangement uses TRBV14 and TRBJ1-5; no reliable D call. CDR3 length: 17 residues. Trimming took off 1 base at V and 0 bases at J, with 13 bases between the two ends. Looked up from germline, CDR1 is SGHDN and CDR2 is FVKESK. CDR3 in DNA: TGTGCCAGCAGCCAAGTAGAAGGATGGGATAGCAATCAGCCCCAGCATTTT. Protein: CASSQVEGWDSNQPQHF.

The chain carries TRBV5-4 and TRBJ2-3; a weak D match, TRBD2 (6 bases). The ends were cut back, 4 bases at V and 0 bases at J, with 21 bases in the middle. This CDR3 is 18 amino acids long. Germline V CDR1 and CDR2: SGHNT, YYREEE (reference sequence). The CDR3 here is CASSPPGVKGLSTDTQYF. As DNA, the CDR3 is TGTGCCAGCAGCCCTCCCGGGGTGAAGGGACTTAGCACAGATACGCAGTATTTT.

This clonotype was recorded a few times. The chain recombines TRBV12-3 or TRBV12-4 with TRBJ1-5; no firm D call. The CDR3 runs 13 residues. V lost 5 bases and J 9 bases, leaving 14 bases between the germline ends. The CDR3 DNA sequence: TGTGCCAGCAGTCTCGAGACTCGGGGGCCCCAGCATTTT. Residues: CASSLETRGPQHF.

The table lists this clonotype with many counts. The chain uses TRBV6-5 and TRBJ2-5, with D maybe TRBD2 (6 bases). Germline V lookup: CDR1 MNHEY, CDR2 SVGAGI. The CDR3 runs to 14 residues. The germline V and J ends were trimmed by 3 bases and 1 base, with 9 bases remaining between them. CDR3 in DNA: TGTGCCAGCAGTTATATGCGGGGCCAAGAGACCCAGTACTTC. It specifies CASSYMRGQETQYF.

This clonotype occurred a few times. This rearrangement joins TRBV6-1 to TRBJ2-2; D is unresolved. The germline gives CDR1 MNHNS, CDR2 SASEGT. Trimming removed 4 bases from V and 1 base from J, with 19 bases in between. This CDR3 comprises 18 residues. CDR3 in amino acids: CASSVDGPLTLNTGELFF. CDR3 bases: TGTGCCAGCAGTGTAGATGGACCTCTGACCCTGAACACCGGGGAGCTGTTTTTT.

The V and J genes are TRBV9 and TRBJ1-1, with TRBD1 matching 7 bases. The CDR3 is 15 residues long. The germline V gene has CDR1 SGDLS and CDR2 YYNGEE. Trimming cost V 0 bases and J 2 bases; bases outside gene matches: 4. CDR3 in amino acids: CASSVGTGSNTEAFF. Written as DNA, the CDR3 is TGTGCCAGCAGCGTAGGGACAGGAAGTAACACTGAAGCTTTCTTT.

This clonotype was observed many times. This rearrangement joins TRBV7-3 to TRBJ2-1; 7 bases are a match to TRBD2. After removal of 5 bases from V and 7 bases from J, the junction contained 5 bases not matched to a gene. The CDR3 runs to 13 residues. Germline CDR1 SGHTA, CDR2 FQGTGA. CDR3 amino acids: CASSPGGGNEQFF. The CDR3 bases are TGTGCCAGCAGCCCTGGGGGGGGAAATGAGCAGTTCTTC.

The chain joins TRBV28 to TRBJ1-5; TRBD1 matches at 11 bases. Germline CDR1 MDHEN, CDR2 SYDVKM. The CDR3 contains 16 residues. V shed 1 base and J 6 bases; nucleotides not matched to a gene: 5. The CDR3 loop is CASSLFSGQGGQPQHF. Here the CDR3 DNA reads TGTGCCAGCAGTTTATTCTCGGGACAGGGGGGTCAGCCCCAGCATTTT.

This clonotype has more than one count but fewer than ten. The chain uses TRBV27 and TRBJ1-2; TRBD1 is a possible D gene (5 bases). CDR3 size: 13 residues. Germline V CDR1 and CDR2: MNHEY, SMNVEV (reference sequence). V was clipped by 5 bases and J by 8 bases, with 15 bases between them. CDR3 loop: CASSMEGTFGYTF. CDR3 nucleotide sequence: TGTGCCAGCAGTATGGAGGGGACCTTCGGCTACACCTTC.

In its sample, this clonotype was seen many times. V gene TRBV12-3 or TRBV12-4 combines with J gene TRBJ2-1, with D perhaps TRBD2 (5 bases). The V gene lost 3 bases and the J gene lost 6 bases, with 12 bases spanning the gap. CDR3 length: 14 residues. Here the CDR3 reads CASSFPGLGNEQFF. The CDR3 coding sequence is TGTGCCAGCAGTTTCCCCGGACTCGGCAATGAGCAGTTCTTC.

This clonotype was counted many times. V gene TRBV7-2 combines with J gene TRBJ2-6; D unresolved. V lost 8 bases, J lost 4 bases, and 9 bases lay in between. CDR1 SGHTA and CDR2 FQGNSA come from the germline V gene. This CDR3 has 13 amino acids. DNA of the CDR3: TGTGCCAGCTGCCCAGTCGGGGCCAACGTCCTGACTTTC. This encodes CASCPVGANVLTF.

This clonotype was picked up many times. This rearrangement joins TRBV15 to TRBJ2-2; a weak D match, TRBD1 (5 bases). V shed 5 bases and J shed 5 bases, with 9 bases lying between them. The CDR3 is 13 amino acids. Germline V CDR1 and CDR2: LNHNV, YYDKDF (reference sequence). The CDR3 nucleotides read TGTGCCACCAGCTTTAGGGGAACCGGGGAGCTGTTTTTT. It yields the protein CATSFRGTGELFF.

This clonotype was picked up a small number of times. This rearrangement joins TRBV12-3 or TRBV12-4 to TRBJ2-5, with D possibly being TRBD1 (6 bases). The CDR3 has 12 amino acids. Trimming removed 3 bases at V and 6 bases at J, with 8 bases between. The CDR3 bases are TGTGCCAGCAGTTTGGGACATCAGACCCAGTACTTC. Translation gives CASSLGHQTQYF.

The chain couples TRBV6-5 to TRBJ2-3, with a possible D match to TRBD1 (6 bases). Germline values: CDR1 MNHEY, CDR2 SVGAGI. The CDR3 is 14 residues long. Trimming took off 4 bases at V and 2 bases at J, with 10 bases between the two ends. The CDR3 nucleotides read TGTGCCAGCAGTTGGGGACACCTCACAGATACGCAGTATTTT. Protein sequence: CASSWGHLTDTQYF.